This TCR beta chain was recovered during a study of cytomegalovirus exposure and HLA in healthy donors. Study-level points and caveats: Previously analyzed data showed that most TCR beta V segments were productive at a frequency of about 87% or about 30%. A later analysis associated some 16,000 TCR beta sequences with HLA alleles at a 0.05 false discovery rate. Altogether, 160 or so TCR beta chains were recorded as cytomegalovirus-associated. Common viral pathogens seemed to be connected with several of the most significant clusters, according to a later analysis.

About this clone itself: Its antigen is still unknown.

The PCR used 60 Vbeta and 13 Jbeta primers. Clones were read by immunoSEQ multiplex PCR, and TCRdb kept only the in-frame ones, dropping some. The sample's table shows about 77,000 clones. CDR3 length: 13 residues. Germline V gives CDR1 LNHDA, CDR2 SQIVND (reference sequence). With 8 bases clipped from V and 3 bases from J, the junction kept 4 bases outside the gene matches. The rearrangement uses TRBV19 and TRBJ2-1, with 7 bases identical to TRBD1. The sample was PBMCs. The receptor's source is a man aged 50 or older in good health and CMV-seropositive. CDR3 nucleotides: TGTGCCAGTTCGAGACAGGGCTACAATGAGCAGTTCTTC. Translation gives CASSRQGYNEQFF. Combining the CDR3 with reference TRBV19 and TRBJ2-1 gives the whole variable domain DGGITQSPKYLFRKEGQNVTLSCEQNLNHDAMYWYRQDPGQGLRLIYYSQIVNDFQKGDIAEGYSVSREKKESFPLTVTSAQKNPTAFYLCASSRQGYNEQFFGPGTRLTVL.